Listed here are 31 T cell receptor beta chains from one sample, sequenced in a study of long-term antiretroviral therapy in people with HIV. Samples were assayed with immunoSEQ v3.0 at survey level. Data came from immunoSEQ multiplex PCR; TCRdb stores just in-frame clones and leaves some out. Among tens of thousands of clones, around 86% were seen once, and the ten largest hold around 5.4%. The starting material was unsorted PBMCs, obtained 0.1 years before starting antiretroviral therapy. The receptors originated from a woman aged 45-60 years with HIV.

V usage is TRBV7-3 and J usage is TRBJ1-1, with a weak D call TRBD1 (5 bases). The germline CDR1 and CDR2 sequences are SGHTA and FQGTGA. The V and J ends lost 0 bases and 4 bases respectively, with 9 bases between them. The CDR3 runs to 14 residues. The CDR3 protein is CASSLTGQGTEAFF. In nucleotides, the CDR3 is TGTGCCAGCAGCTTAACAGGGCAGGGCACTGAAGCTTTCTTT.

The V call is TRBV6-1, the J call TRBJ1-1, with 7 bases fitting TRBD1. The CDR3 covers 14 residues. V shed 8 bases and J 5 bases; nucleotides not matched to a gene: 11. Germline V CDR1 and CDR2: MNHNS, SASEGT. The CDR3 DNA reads TGTGCCAGCGTAGATCGTACAGGGGAAACTGAAGCTTTCTTT. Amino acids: CASVDRTGETEAFF.

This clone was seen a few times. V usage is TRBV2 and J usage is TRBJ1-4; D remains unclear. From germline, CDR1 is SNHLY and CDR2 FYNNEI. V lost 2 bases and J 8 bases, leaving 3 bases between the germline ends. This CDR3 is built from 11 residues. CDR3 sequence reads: CASSESEKLFF. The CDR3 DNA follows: TGTGCCAGCAGTGAATCAGAAAAACTGTTTTTT.

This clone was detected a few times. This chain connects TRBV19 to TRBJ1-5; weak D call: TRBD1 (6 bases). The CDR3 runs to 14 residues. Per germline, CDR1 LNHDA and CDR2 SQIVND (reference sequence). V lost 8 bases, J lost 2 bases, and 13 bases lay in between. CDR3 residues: CASCQGSGNQPQHF. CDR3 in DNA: TGTGCCAGTTGTCAGGGGTCAGGCAATCAGCCCCAGCATTTT. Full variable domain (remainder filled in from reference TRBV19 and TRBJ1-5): DGGITQSPKYLFRKEGQNVTLSCEQNLNHDAMYWYRQDPGQGLRLIYYSQIVNDFQKGDIAEGYSVSREKKESFPLTVTSAQKNPTAFYLCASCQGSGNQPQHFGDGTRLSIL.

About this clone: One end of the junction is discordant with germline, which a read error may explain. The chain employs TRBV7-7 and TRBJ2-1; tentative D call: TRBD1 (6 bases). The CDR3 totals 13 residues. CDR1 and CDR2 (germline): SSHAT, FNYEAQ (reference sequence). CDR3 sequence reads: CASSRGQYDEQFF. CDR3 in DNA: TGTGCTAGCAGCCGCGGACAGTACGATGAGCAGTTCTTC.

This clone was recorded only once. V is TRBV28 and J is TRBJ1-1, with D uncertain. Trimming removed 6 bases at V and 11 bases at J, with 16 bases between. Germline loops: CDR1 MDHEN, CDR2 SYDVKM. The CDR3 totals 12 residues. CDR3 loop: CASRAFGGLAFF. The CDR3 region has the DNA TGTGCCAGCAGGGCCTTCGGAGGTTTGGCTTTCTTT.

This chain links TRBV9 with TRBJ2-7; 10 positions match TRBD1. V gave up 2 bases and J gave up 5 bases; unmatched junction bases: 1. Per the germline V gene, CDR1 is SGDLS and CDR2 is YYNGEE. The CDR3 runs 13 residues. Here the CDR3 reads CASSVGQGDEQYF. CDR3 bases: TGTGCCAGCAGCGTCGGACAGGGGGACGAGCAGTACTTC.

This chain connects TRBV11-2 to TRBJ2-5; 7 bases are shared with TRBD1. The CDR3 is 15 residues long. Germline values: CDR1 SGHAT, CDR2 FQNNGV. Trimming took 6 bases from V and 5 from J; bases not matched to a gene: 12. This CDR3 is CASSERGRGGETQYF. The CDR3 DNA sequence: TGTGCCAGCAGTGAACGGGGCCGAGGGGGCGAGACCCAGTACTTC.

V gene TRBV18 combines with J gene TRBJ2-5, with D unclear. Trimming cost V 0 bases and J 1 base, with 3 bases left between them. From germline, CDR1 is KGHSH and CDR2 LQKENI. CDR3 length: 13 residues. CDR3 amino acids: CASSPPFQETQYF. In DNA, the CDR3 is TGTGCCAGCTCACCACCGTTCCAAGAGACCCAGTACTTC.

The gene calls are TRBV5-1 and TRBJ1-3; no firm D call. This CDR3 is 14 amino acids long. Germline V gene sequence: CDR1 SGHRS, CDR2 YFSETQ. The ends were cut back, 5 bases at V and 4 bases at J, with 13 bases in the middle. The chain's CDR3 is CASSFDSFGNTIYF. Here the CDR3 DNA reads TGCGCCAGCAGTTTCGATTCGTTCGGAAACACCATATATTTT.

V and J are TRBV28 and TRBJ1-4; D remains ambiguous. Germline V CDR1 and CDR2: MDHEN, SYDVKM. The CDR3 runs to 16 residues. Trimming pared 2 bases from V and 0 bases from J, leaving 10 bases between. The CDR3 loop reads CASSLRADATNEKLFF. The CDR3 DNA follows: TGTGCCAGCAGTTTACGGGCAGATGCAACTAATGAAAAACTGTTTTTT. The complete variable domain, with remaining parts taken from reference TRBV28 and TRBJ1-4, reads DVKVTQSSRYLVKRTGEKVFLECVQDMDHENMFWYRQDPGLGLRLIYFSYDVKMKEKGDIPEGYSVSREKKERFSLILESASTNQTSMYLCASSLRADATNEKLFFGSGTQLSVL.

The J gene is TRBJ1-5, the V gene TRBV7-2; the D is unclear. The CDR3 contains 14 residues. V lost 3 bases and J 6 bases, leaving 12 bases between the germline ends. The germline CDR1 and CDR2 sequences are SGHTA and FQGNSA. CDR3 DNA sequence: TGTGCCAGCAGCTTCTTAGGACCTGGTCAGCCCCAGCATTTT. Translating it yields CASSFLGPGQPQHF.

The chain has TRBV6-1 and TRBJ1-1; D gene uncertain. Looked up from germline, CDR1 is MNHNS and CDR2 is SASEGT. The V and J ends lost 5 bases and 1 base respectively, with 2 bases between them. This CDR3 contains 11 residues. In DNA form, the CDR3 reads TGTGCCAGCAGTCGGAACACTGAAGCTTTCTTT. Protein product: CASSRNTEAFF.

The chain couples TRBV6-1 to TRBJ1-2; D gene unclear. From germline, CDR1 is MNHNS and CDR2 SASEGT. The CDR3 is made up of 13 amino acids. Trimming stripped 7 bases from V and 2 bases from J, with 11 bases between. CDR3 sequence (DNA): TGTGCCAGCACTCCGACGAGGAACTATGGCTACACCTTC. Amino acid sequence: CASTPTRNYGYTF.

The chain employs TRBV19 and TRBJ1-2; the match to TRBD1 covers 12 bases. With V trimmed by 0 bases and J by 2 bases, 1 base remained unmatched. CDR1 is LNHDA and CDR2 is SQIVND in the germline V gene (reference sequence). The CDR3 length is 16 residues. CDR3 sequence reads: CASSIEGTGGNYGYTF. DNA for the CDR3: TGTGCCAGTAGTATAGAGGGGACAGGGGGCAACTATGGCTACACCTTC. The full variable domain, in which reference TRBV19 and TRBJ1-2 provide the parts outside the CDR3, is DGGITQSPKYLFRKEGQNVTLSCEQNLNHDAMYWYRQDPGQGLRLIYYSQIVNDFQKGDIAEGYSVSREKKESFPLTVTSAQKNPTAFYLCASSIEGTGGNYGYTFGSGTRLTVV.

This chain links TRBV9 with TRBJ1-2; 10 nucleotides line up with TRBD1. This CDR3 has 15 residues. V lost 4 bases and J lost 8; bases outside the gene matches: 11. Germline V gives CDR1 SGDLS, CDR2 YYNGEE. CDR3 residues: CASSPTGQGTGGYTF. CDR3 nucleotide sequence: TGTGCCAGCAGCCCGACGGGACAGGGGACAGGGGGCTACACCTTC.

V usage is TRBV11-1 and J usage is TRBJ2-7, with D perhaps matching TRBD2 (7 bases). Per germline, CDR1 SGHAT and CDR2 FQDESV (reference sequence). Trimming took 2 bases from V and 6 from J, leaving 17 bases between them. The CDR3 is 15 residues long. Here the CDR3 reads CASSLRRGPAGEQYF. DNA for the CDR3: TGTGCCAGCAGCTTAAGGCGGGGGCCGGCGGGCGAGCAGTACTTC. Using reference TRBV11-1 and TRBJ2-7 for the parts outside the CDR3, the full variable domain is EAEVAQSPRYKITEKSQAVAFWCDPISGHATLYWYRQILGQGPELLVQFQDESVVDDSQLPKDRFSAERLKGVDSTLKIQPAELGDSAMYLCASSLRRGPAGEQYFGPGTRLTVT.

CDR3 region: CASSIVETGRDEQYF. The CDR3, as DNA: TGTGCCAGTAGTATAGTGGAGACAGGGCGAGACGAGCAGTACTTC. This chain connects TRBV19 to TRBJ2-7; 7 bases align to TRBD1. Per germline, CDR1 LNHDA and CDR2 SQIVND (reference sequence). The CDR3 runs to 15 residues. Trimming took 1 base from V and 5 from J; bases not matched to a gene: 8.

CDR3 amino acids: CASSPRGVNTGELFF. As DNA, the CDR3 is TGTGCCAGCTCACCAAGGGGAGTGAACACCGGGGAGCTGTTTTTT. The chain couples TRBV18 to TRBJ2-2; D may match TRBD1 or TRBD2 (5 bases each). V was pared by 2 bases and J by 1 base, with 8 bases between. The CDR3 extends over 15 amino acids. CDR1 and CDR2 from the germline V gene are KGHSH and LQKENI.

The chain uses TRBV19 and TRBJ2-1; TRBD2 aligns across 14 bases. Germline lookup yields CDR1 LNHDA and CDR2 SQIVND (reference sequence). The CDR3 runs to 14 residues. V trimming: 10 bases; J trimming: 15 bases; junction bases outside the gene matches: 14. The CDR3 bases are TGTGCCACCGGACTAGCGGGGGGAAAGAACGTCCCGTTCTTC. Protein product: CATGLAGGKNVPFF. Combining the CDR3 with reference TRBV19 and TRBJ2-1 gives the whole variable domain DGGITQSPKYLFRKEGQNVTLSCEQNLNHDAMYWYRQDPGQGLRLIYYSQIVNDFQKGDIAEGYSVSREKKESFPLTVTSAQKNPTAFYLCATGLAGGKNVPFFGPGTRLTVL.

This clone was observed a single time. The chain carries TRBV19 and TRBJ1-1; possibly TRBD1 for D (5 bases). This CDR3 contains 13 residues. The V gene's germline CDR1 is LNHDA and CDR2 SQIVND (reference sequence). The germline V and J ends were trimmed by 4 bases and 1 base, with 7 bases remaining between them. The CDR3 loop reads CASSRDGNTEAFF. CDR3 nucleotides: TGTGCCAGTAGTAGGGACGGGAACACTGAAGCTTTCTTT.

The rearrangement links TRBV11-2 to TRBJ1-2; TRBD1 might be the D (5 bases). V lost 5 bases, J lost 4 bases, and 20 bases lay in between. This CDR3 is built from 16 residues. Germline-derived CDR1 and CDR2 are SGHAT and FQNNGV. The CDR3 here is CASSPPGSGSTYGYTF. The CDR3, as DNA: TGTGCCAGCAGCCCACCCGGGTCAGGGTCAACCTATGGCTACACCTTC.

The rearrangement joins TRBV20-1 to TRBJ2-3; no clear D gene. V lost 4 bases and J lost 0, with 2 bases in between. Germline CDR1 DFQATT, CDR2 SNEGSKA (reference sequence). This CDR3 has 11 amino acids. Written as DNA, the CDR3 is TGCAGTGCTACTAGCACAGATACGCAGTATTTT. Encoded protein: CSATSTDTQYF.

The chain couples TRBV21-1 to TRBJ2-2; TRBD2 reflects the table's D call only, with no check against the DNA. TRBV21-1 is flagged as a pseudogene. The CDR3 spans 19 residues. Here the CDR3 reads CASSSPPGTSGGLTGELFF. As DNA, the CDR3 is TGTGCCAGCAGCTCCCCCCCCGGGACTAGCGGGGGACTCACCGGGGAGCTGTTTTTT.

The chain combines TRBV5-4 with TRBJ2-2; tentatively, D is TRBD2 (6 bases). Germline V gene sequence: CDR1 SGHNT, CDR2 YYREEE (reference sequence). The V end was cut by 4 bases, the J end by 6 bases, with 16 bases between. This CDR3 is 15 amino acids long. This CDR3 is CASSVGGGDAGELFF. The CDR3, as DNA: TGTGCCAGCAGCGTGGGGGGAGGCGACGCCGGGGAGCTGTTTTTT.

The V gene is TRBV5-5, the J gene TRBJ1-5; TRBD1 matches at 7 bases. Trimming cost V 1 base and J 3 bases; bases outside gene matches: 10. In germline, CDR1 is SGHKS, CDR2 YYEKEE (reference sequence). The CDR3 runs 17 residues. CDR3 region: CASSLWPQGRDNQPQHF. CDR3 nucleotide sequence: TGTGCCAGCAGCTTGTGGCCACAGGGGCGGGACAATCAGCCCCAGCATTTT.

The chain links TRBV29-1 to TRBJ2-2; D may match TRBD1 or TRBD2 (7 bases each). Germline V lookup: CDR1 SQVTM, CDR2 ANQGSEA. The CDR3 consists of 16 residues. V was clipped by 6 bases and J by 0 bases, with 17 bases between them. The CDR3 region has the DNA TGCAGCGTGAGCGGGGCACAGGGGACGAACACCGGGGAGCTGTTTTTT. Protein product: CSVSGAQGTNTGELFF.

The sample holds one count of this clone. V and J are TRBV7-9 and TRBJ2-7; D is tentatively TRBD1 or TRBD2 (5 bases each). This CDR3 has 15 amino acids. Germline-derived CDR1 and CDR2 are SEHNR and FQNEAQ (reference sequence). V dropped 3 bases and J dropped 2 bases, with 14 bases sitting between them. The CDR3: CASSFGRDRPYEQYF. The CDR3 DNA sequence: TGTGCCAGCAGCTTCGGCAGGGACCGACCCTACGAGCAGTACTTC. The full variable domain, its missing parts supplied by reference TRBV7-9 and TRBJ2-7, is DTGVSQNPRHKITKRGQNVTFRCDPISEHNRLYWYRQTLGQGPEFLTYFQNEAQLEKSRLLSDRFSAERPKGSFSTLEIQRTEQGDSAMYLCASSFGRDRPYEQYFGPGTRLTVT.

CDR3 amino acids: CASSVDYRGVEAFF. CDR3 in DNA: TGTGCCAGCAGCGTAGATTACAGGGGGGTTGAAGCTTTCTTT. V usage is TRBV9 and J usage is TRBJ1-1, with 8 bases lining up with TRBD1. CDR1 and CDR2 from the germline V gene are SGDLS and YYNGEE. With 0 bases clipped from V and 7 bases from J, the junction kept 5 bases outside the gene matches. The CDR3 spans 14 residues.

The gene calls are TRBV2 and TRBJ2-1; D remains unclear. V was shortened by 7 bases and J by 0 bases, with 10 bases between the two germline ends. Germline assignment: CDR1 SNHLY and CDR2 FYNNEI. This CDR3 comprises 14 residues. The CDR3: CASKSFNSYNEQFF. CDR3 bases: TGTGCCAGCAAATCCTTCAACTCCTACAATGAGCAGTTCTTC.

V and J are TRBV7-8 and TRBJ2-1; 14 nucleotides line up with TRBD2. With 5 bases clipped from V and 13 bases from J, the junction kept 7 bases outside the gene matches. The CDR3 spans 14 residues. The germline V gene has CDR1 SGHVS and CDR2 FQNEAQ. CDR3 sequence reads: CASSPPTSGGAQFF. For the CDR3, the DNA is TGTGCCAGCAGCCCGCCGACTAGCGGGGGGGCACAGTTCTTC. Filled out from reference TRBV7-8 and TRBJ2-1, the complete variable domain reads GAGVSQSPRYKVAKRGQDVALRCDPISGHVSLFWYQQALGQGPEFLTYFQNEAQLDKSGLPSDRFFAERPEGSVSTLKIQRTQQEDSAVYLCASSPPTSGGAQFFGPGTRLTVL.